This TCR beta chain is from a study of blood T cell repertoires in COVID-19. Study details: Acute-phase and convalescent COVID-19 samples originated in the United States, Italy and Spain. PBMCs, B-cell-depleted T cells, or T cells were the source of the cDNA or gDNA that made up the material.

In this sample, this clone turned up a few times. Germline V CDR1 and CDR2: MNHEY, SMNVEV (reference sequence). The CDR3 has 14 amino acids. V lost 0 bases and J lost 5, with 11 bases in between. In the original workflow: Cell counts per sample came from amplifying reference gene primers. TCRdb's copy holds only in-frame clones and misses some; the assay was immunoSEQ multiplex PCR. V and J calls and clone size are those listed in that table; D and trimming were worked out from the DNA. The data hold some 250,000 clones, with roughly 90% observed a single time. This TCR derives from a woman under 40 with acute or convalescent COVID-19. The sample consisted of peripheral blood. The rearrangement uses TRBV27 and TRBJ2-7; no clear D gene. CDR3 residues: CASSLSGRSHEQYF. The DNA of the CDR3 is TGTGCCAGCAGTTTATCGGGCAGGTCCCACGAGCAGTACTTC.